This T cell receptor beta chain was found in a study of Tregs in tolerant kidney transplant recipients. Germline CDR1 SGHTA, CDR2 FQGNSA. The CDR3 is made up of 12 amino acids. Germline trimming cut 2 bases from V and 14 bases from J; bases unmatched to any gene: 3. Mixed chimerism was transient after nonmyeloablative marrow transplants from related graft donors. Unstimulated regulatory T cells (CD4+CD25+CD127-), CD4+CD25- non-regulatory cells, CD4 and CD8 cells were FACS-sorted from thawed PBMCs. Data came from immunoSEQ multiplex PCR; TCRdb stores just in-frame clones and leaves some out. In the table there are 74,000 or so clones, 91% of which are singletons. This clone appeared a few times.

V gene TRBV7-2 combines with J gene TRBJ2-1, with 10 bases fitting TRBD2. The sequences come from CD4+ T cells from blood (PBMCs), collected 24 months after the transplant. This TCR derives from a human patient who received a combined kidney and bone marrow transplant. Some T cells could come from the graft donor. The CDR3 nucleotides are TGTGCCAGCAGCTTACTAGCGGGGGAGGAGTTCTTC. As protein: CASSLLAGEEFF.